This T cell receptor beta chain derives from a study of T cells in Graves' hyperthyroidism and ophthalmopathy. Across the whole study: Prior to any treatment, at the point of initial diagnosis, peripheral blood was collected.

Amplified TCR beta CDR3 regions came from RNA transcripts. The study used the HTBI primer set for a first-round RT-PCR of the TCR CDR3. Via MiXCR, TCRdb re-called the multiplex PCR reads, giving one row per CDR3 protein. This table has 550,000 to 600,000 distinct CDR3 sequences, 14% appearing once. Exclusion followed for patients with uncontrolled infection, other autoimmune disease, pregnancy or lactation. This clonotype was recorded at least ten times. Germline V gene data show CDR1 as SGHVS and CDR2 as FQNEAQ. J gave up 1 base and V 7 bases, and 17 bases lay outside the gene matches. The CDR3 extends over 18 amino acids.

This sequence was found in a woman aged 18-29 years with Graves' ophthalmopathy. The rearrangement uses TRBV7-8 and TRBJ2-3; TRBD2 matches 7 bases. Sequencing was carried out using blood. The CDR3 loop is CASTNRGLAGDRTDTQYF. In DNA form, the CDR3 reads TGTGCCAGCACAAATAGGGGTCTCGCGGGAGACCGCACAGATACGCAGTATTTT.